One and the same sample provided the 3 T cell receptor delta chains below, sequenced in a study of gamma-delta T cells after stem cell transplantation. TCRdb used CATT to re-call clones from the RT-PCR reads. This sample has nearly 8,000 delta-chain clones, with about 14% found just once. The sequenced material came from gamma-delta T cells. The receptor source for this set is a human donor. It is not recorded whose cells these are; they may come from a transplant donor.

This chain uses TRDV1 with TRDJ2; D could derive from TRDD2 or TRDD3 (7 bases each). V lost 2 bases and J 0 bases, leaving 49 bases between the germline ends. The germline V gene encodes CDR1 TSWWSYY and CDR2 QGS. This CDR3 is built from 29 residues. The CDR3 DNA follows: TGTGCTCTTGGGGAAGAGGCCCATTCCTACATTTTCGGGAGGGGAGCTAAAGCTGGGGGCTTCGCTTTGACAGCACAACTCTTCTTT. Its translation is CALGEEAHSYIFGRGAKAGGFALTAQLFF.

This clone was seen a handful of times. CDR3: CALGEGRPRRVLGDTRTPVTDKLIF. CDR3 nucleotide sequence: TGTGCTCTTGGGGAAGGTCGCCCAAGAAGGGTACTGGGGGATACGCGAACCCCCGTGACCGATAAACTCATCTTT. V gene TRDV1 combines with J gene TRDJ1, with TRDD3 matching 13 bases. There are 25 residues in the CDR3. CDR1 is TSWWSYY, CDR2 QGS, per germline. The J segment lost 2 bases and the V segment lost 2 bases, leaving 29 bases of the junction unmatched.

By sample share, this clone is medium-sized. The V and J genes are TRDV1 and TRDJ1; D is unresolved. This CDR3 is 17 amino acids long. The germline V gene encodes CDR1 TSWWSYY and CDR2 QGS. V was clipped by 1 base and J by 2 bases, with 17 bases between them. For the CDR3, the DNA is TGTGCTCTTGGGGAACCAGCCGTACTGCGTCTAACCGATAAACTCATCTTT. It is translated as CALGEPAVLRLTDKLIF.